A selection of T cell receptor beta chains follows, all from one sample in a study of blood T cell repertoires in COVID-19. Generated by immunoSEQ multiplex PCR, the TCRdb table keeps only in-frame clones and is missing some. The sample contains 72,000 or so clones, 80% to 95% of which appear only once. The sample taken for sequencing was peripheral blood. These receptors all stem from an elderly woman with acute or convalescent COVID-19. Each CDR3 is given with its conserved first and last residue.

TRBJ2-7,TRBV7-2,CASSKTSGSYEQYF
TRBJ1-1,TRBV18,CASSPLWSRGGTEAFF
TRBJ1-1,TRBV4-2,CASSQDPMDRGGTEAFF
TRBJ1-3,TRBV5-1,CASSQQGSSGNTIYF
TRBJ2-5,TRBV7-3,CASSLVISGRETQYF
TRBJ2-6,TRBV19,CASSLDSRSGANVLTF
TRBJ1-5,TRBV4-1,CASSRPDRGRDQPQHF
TRBJ2-1,TRBV24-1,CATSDFESGNEQFF
TRBJ2-3,TRBV6-2/TRBV6-3,CASSLQASTDTQYF
TRBJ2-6,TRBV5-1,CASSLTLGQSFSGANVLTF
TRBJ1-1,TRBV3-1/TRBV3-2,CASSPPGVGAFF
TRBJ2-7,TRBV28,CASSPSVGGGQYEQYF
TRBJ2-1,TRBV7-9,CASSRLAGGPHEQFF
TRBJ1-6,TRBV5-6,CASSSRTDSPLHF
TRBJ1-3,TRBV7-9,CASDRSGGGGNTIYF
TRBJ2-3,TRBV27,CASSRTRGPSTDTQYF
TRBJ2-1,TRBV7-2,CASSLVRDRVNEQFF
TRBJ2-2,TRBV7-3,CASSPGTGELFF
TRBJ2-5,TRBV5-4,CASSLGLAGGGQETQYF
TRBJ1-6,TRBV2,CASNYLRTGTPLHF
TRBJ1-1,TRBV4-3,CASSPSGGWVTEAFF
TRBJ1-5,TRBV5-1,CASSLAGEQPQHF
TRBJ1-5,TRBV3-1/TRBV3-2,CASSRSGTGNQPQHF
TRBJ1-1,TRBV7-6,CASSLRQGNTEAFF
TRBJ1-4,TRBV9,CASSQGGLGEKLFF
TRBJ2-2,TRBV5-1,CASSQLNRVGTGELFF
TRBJ2-7,TRBV28,CASTQVTSGYEQYF
TRBJ1-2,TRBV4-1,CASSQGRTGKGGYTF
TRBJ2-5,TRBV12-5,CASGLSGGLGTQYF
TRBJ1-4,TRBV5-5,CASSSEAYSVNEKLFF
TRBJ2-7,TRBV5-6,CASSPGTGNLYEQYF
TRBJ2-6,TRBV28,CASTPGGGTGANVLTF
TRBJ1-1,TRBV6-5,CASKRRGNTEAFF
TRBJ1-3,TRBV9,CASSVGRGLGNTIYF
TRBJ1-6,TRBV9,CASSVAVRDSPLHF
TRBJ2-5,TRBV3-1/TRBV3-2,CASSPGQGGETQYF
TRBJ2-2,TRBV5-4,CASSRRLAGTTANTGELFF
TRBJ1-1,TRBV11-2,CASSLTGTGLTEAFF
TRBJ1-1,TRBV6-6,CASSPPGTGRNTEAFF
TRBJ1-2,TRBV3-1/TRBV3-2,CASSRQGLGGYTF
TRBJ1-2,TRBV4-3,CASSQDRQGNYGYTF
TRBJ1-1,TRBV28,CASKTGGRGVAEAFF
TRBJ1-6,TRBV5-8,CASSLRTASKNSPLHF
TRBJ1-2,TRBV7-9,CASSAWDSHGYTF
TRBJ2-4,TRBV28,CASTLRTGLAKNIQYF
TRBJ1-2,TRBV6-5,CASSWTGDEGYTF
TRBJ2-7,TRBV3-1/TRBV3-2,CASSFLYEQYF
TRBJ2-3,TRBV29-1,CSVERLLTDTQYF
TRBJ2-1,TRBV11-2,CASSLDSGTRANNEQFF
TRBJ1-5,TRBV5-1,CASSLRGGDQPQHF
TRBJ2-6,TRBV3-1/TRBV3-2,CASSQIAGARGANVLTF
TRBJ2-2,TRBV10-1,CASIVGQNTGELFF
TRBJ1-2,TRBV28,CASSPSGDYGYTF
TRBJ2-1,TRBV29-1,CSAKRGGSYNEQFF
TRBJ2-7,TRBV5-1,CASSLGPGNAYEQYF
TRBJ2-7,TRBV7-2,CASSLAGTGASYEQYF
TRBJ2-7,TRBV24-1,CATSDAMRSYEQYF
TRBJ1-2,TRBV6-1,CASSEPGTGLYGYTF
TRBJ2-1,TRBV21-1,CASSVRTAHNEQFF
TRBJ1-1,TRBV3-1/TRBV3-2,CASSHPEGRTEAFF